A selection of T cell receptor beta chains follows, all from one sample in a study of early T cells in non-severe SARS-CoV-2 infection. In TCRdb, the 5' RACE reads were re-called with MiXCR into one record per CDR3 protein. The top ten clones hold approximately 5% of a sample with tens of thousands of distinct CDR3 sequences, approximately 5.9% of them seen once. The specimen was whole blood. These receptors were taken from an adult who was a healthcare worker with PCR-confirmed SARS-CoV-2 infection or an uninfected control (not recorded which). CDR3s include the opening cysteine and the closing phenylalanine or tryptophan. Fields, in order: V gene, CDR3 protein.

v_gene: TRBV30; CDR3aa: CAWSPGGPYEQYF
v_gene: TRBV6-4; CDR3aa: CASSDSTSGSNEQFF
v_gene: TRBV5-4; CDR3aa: CASSFREGNQPQHF
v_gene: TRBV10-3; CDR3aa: CAVSGFPLNEQFF
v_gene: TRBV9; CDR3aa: CASSVVTSGITGELFF
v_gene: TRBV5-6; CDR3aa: CASSPGLAPRWFF
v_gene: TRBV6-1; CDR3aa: CASSELRAGELFF
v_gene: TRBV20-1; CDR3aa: CSARPPAGLAGAYYEQYF
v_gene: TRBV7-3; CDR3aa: CASSVRTGGTGELFF
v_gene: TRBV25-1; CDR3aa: CASSVTGHHLADTQYF
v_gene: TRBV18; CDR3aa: CASSPRGSDTGELFF
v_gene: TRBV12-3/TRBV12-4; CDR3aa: CASSYRDRGERLFF
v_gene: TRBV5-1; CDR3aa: CASGREGAEAFF
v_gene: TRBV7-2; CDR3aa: CASSSQETQYF
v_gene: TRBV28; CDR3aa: CASSLERGPYEQYF
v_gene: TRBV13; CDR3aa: CASSLLTRTDTQYF
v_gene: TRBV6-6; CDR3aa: CASKWSQNTGELFF
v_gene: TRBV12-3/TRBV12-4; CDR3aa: CASSPPRDSYEQYF
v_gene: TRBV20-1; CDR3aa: CSAPTGNTEAFF
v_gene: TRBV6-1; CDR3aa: CASSDGTSGYNEQFF
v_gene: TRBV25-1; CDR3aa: CASSEWAGELFF
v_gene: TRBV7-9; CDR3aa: CASSLRNGADTQYF
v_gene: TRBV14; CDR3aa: CASSQLSGSYNEQFF
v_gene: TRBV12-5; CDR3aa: CASASQGAFTDTQYF
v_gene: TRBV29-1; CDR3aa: CSVEGLSTGSYNEQFF
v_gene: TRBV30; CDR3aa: CAWKPLGETQYF
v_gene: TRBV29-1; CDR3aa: CSVELSTDTQYF
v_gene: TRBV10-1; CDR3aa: CASGEQGLAGGQDEQFF
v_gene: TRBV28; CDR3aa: CASTHGGGFNYEQYF
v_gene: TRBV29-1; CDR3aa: CSVEDRASSYNEQFF
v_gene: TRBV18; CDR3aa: CASSPDTYEQYF
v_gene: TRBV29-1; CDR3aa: CSVGVSVGGELFF
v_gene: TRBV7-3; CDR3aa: CASSLSITGGETQYF